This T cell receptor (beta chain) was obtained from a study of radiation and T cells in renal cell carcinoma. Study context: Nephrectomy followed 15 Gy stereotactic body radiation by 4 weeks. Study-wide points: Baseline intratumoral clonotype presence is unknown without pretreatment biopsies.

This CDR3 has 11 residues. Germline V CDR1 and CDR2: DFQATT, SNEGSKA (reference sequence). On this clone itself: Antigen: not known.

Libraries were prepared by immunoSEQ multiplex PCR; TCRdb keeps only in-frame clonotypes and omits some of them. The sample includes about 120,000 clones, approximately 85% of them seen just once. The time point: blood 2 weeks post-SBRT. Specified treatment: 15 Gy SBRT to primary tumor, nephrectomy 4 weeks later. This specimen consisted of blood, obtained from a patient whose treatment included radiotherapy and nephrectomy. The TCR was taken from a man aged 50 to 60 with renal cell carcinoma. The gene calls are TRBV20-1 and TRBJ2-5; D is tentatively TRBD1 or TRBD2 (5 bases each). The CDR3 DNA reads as TGCAGCAGATCGTGGGGGGAGACCCAGTACTTC. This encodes CSRSWGETQYF.